The 22 T cell receptor beta chains listed next were all sequenced from one sample in a study of cytomegalovirus exposure and HLA in healthy donors. The study ran its PCR with 60 Vbeta and 13 Jbeta primers. The data were produced by immunoSEQ multiplex PCR, yet TCRdb's version contains in-frame clones alone and is incomplete. The table has 210,000 or so clones, roughly 85% seen once. The specimen was PBMCs. The receptors derive from a girl aged 2-10 years in good health and CMV-seronegative.

The chain carries TRBV5-1 and TRBJ2-1, with D perhaps matching TRBD2 (5 bases). Germline V gives CDR1 SGHRS, CDR2 YFSETQ. The CDR3 extends over 14 amino acids. V lost 0 bases and J 8 bases, leaving 12 bases between the germline ends. The CDR3 DNA follows: TGCGCCAGCAGCTTGGGGCTAGCTGGGGATGAGCAGTTCTTC. As protein: CASSLGLAGDEQFF.

The V call is TRBV2, the J call TRBJ2-5; D unresolved. The assigned J gene may be wrong: the sequence end matches TRBJ2-7 better. The CDR3 consists of 10 residues. CDR1 and CDR2 (germline): SNHLY, FYNNEI. CDR3 region: CASATYEQYF. In DNA, the CDR3 is TGTGCCAGCGCAACCTACGAGCAGTACTTC.

The V gene is TRBV5-1, the J gene TRBJ2-7, with TRBD2 matching over 11 bases. The CDR3 runs to 17 residues. Germline V gene sequence: CDR1 SGHRS, CDR2 YFSETQ. Trimming removed 0 bases from V and 3 bases from J; junction bases left unmatched: 8. CDR3 protein: CASSLAASGGSHYEQYF. The CDR3 region has the DNA TGCGCCAGCAGCTTGGCGGCTAGCGGGGGGTCACACTACGAGCAGTACTTC. The entire variable domain, with the rest obtained from reference TRBV5-1 and TRBJ2-7, is as follows: KAGVTQTPRYLIKTRGQQVTLSCSPISGHRSVSWYQQTPGQGLQFLFEYFSETQRNKGNFPGRFSGRQFSNSRSEMNVSTLELGDSALYLCASSLAASGGSHYEQYFGPGTRLTVT.

This clone appeared once. J is TRBJ1-6 and V is TRBV7-9, with D unclear. CDR1 SEHNR and CDR2 FQNEAQ come from the germline V gene (reference sequence). The CDR3 loop spans 13 amino acids. The ends were cut back, 7 bases at V and 8 bases at J, with 12 bases in the middle. CDR3 DNA: TGTGCCAGCAACAAATACGCAGATTCACCCCTCCACTTT. Amino acids: CASNKYADSPLHF. Complete variable domain (other parts from reference TRBV7-9 and TRBJ1-6): DTGVSQNPRHKITKRGQNVTFRCDPISEHNRLYWYRQTLGQGPEFLTYFQNEAQLEKSRLLSDRFSAERPKGSFSTLEIQRTEQGDSAMYLCASNKYADSPLHFGNGTRLTVT.

J is TRBJ1-2 and V is TRBV10-3; D not resolved. The CDR3 has 13 amino acids. CDR1 is ENHRY and CDR2 is SYGVKD in the germline V gene. The V end was cut by 8 bases, the J end by 3 bases, with 13 bases between. CDR3 DNA: TGTGCCATCGGCGGTTCGATGGACTATGGCTACACCTTC. Residues: CAIGGSMDYGYTF.

The J gene is TRBJ2-3, the V gene TRBV5-1, with 10 nucleotides matching TRBD2. The CDR3 has 17 amino acids. V lost 3 bases, J lost 1 base, and 8 bases stayed unmatched. The germline V gene has CDR1 SGHRS and CDR2 YFSETQ. CDR3 amino acids: CASSSLAGAIRTDTQYF. The CDR3 DNA reads TGCGCCAGCAGCTCGCTAGCGGGGGCGATTCGCACAGATACGCAGTATTTT.

The chain joins TRBV19 to TRBJ1-2; tentative D call: TRBD1 (6 bases). From germline, CDR1 is LNHDA and CDR2 SQIVND (reference sequence). The CDR3 runs to 13 residues. V lost 7 bases to trimming and J lost 6 bases, with 15 bases between them. The CDR3 loop is CASKGVGSDGYTF. The CDR3 nucleotides are TGTGCCAGTAAGGGGGTGGGGAGCGATGGCTACACCTTC.

The chain has TRBV9 and TRBJ1-6; D is unclear. V was pared by 7 bases and J by 9 bases, with 14 bases between. The germline CDR1 and CDR2 sequences are SGDLS and YYNGEE. The CDR3 contains 13 residues. The CDR3 region is CASGNTPGSPLHF. CDR3 sequence (DNA): TGTGCCAGCGGTAACACTCCAGGTTCACCCCTCCACTTT.

As for this clone: One end of the junction varies from germline; a read error may be responsible. This chain connects TRBV2 to TRBJ1-4; D ambiguous. This CDR3 region has 14 residues. Germline CDR1 is SNHLY and CDR2 is FYNNEI. CDR3 DNA sequence: TGTGCCAGCAGGGAAGGATACCCGGGGGAAAAACTGTTTTTT. Residues: CASREGYPGEKLFF.

The chain employs TRBV7-8 and TRBJ2-1, with TRBD2 matching over 7 bases. Germline V lookup: CDR1 SGHVS, CDR2 FQNEAQ. The V and J ends lost 4 bases and 2 bases, in that order; junction bases with no gene match: 11. The CDR3 loop spans 17 amino acids. This chain's CDR3 is CASSSSGVAGAYNEQFF. The CDR3, as DNA: TGTGCCAGCAGCTCCTCGGGGGTAGCGGGCGCCTACAATGAGCAGTTCTTC.

The V call is TRBV19, the J call TRBJ2-7; 10 bases line up with TRBD2. The CDR3 contains 15 residues. The V and J ends lost 6 bases and 2 bases, in that order; junction bases with no gene match: 7. Germline V gives CDR1 LNHDA, CDR2 SQIVND (reference sequence). CDR3 DNA: TGTGCCAGTAGGGACCCTAGCGGGGGAGCCTACGAGCAGTACTTC. Encoded protein: CASRDPSGGAYEQYF.

The chain is built from TRBV5-4 and TRBJ2-7; no definite D call. Germline V gene sequence: CDR1 SGHNT, CDR2 YYREEE (reference sequence). Trimming cost V 1 base and J 3 bases, with 17 bases left between them. This CDR3 is built from 16 residues. CDR3 bases: TGTGCCAGCAGCTTGCAAGTTAACTCACCATACTACGAGCAGTACTTC. Translated: CASSLQVNSPYYEQYF.

This sequence joins TRBV7-9 and TRBJ2-1; 8 bases are a match to TRBD2. Germline CDR1 is SEHNR and CDR2 is FQNEAQ (reference sequence). V was pared by 6 bases and J by 6 bases, with 7 bases of the junction left unmatched. CDR3 length: 14 amino acids. The DNA for the CDR3 is TGTGCCAGCAGGGAAGCGGGAGCTGGCAATGAGCAGTTCTTC. Translating it yields CASREAGAGNEQFF.

The chain carries TRBV29-1 and TRBJ2-5; the D gene is possibly TRBD2 (6 bases). The better agreement between TRBJ2-7 and the DNA end casts doubt on the J call. From germline, CDR1 is SQVTM and CDR2 ANQGSEA. The length of the CDR3 is 12 residues. CDR3 sequence reads: CSVERRRGEQYF. The CDR3 DNA sequence: TGCAGCGTTGAACGGCGGAGGGGCGAGCAGTACTTC.

The CDR3: CASSLYSLSGSSYNEQFF. The CDR3 DNA follows: TGTGCCAGCAGCTTGTACAGTCTTAGCGGGAGCTCCTACAATGAGCAGTTCTTC. This sequence joins TRBV7-2 and TRBJ2-1, with TRBD2 identical over 9 bases. Germline V gene data show CDR1 as SGHTA and CDR2 as FQGNSA. V gave up 3 bases and J gave up 0 bases; unmatched junction bases: 9. The CDR3 extends over 18 amino acids.

This sequence joins TRBV6-6 and TRBJ2-3, with D tentatively TRBD1 (6 bases). The CDR3 totals 12 residues. Germline V gene lookup returns CDR1 MNHNY and CDR2 SVGAGI (reference sequence). Trimming removed 6 bases from V and 6 bases from J, with 10 bases in between. The CDR3 spells CASSITGDTQYF. CDR3 DNA: TGTGCCAGCAGCATCACAGGGGATACGCAGTATTTT.

The genes are TRBV2 and TRBJ1-2; TRBD1 is a possible D gene (5 bases). The CDR3 length is 15 residues. Per the germline V gene, CDR1 is SNHLY and CDR2 is FYNNEI. The V end was cut by 3 bases, the J end by 4 bases, with 15 bases between. This CDR3 is CASSEGGTGAYGYTF. CDR3 DNA: TGTGCCAGCAGTGAGGGGGGAACTGGAGCCTATGGCTACACCTTC.

CDR3 nucleotides: TGTGCCAGCGCTGCCCGACTAGCGAATAACAATGAGCAGTTCTTC. This gives the protein CASAARLANNNEQFF. This rearrangement joins TRBV7-9 to TRBJ2-1; 8 nucleotides line up with TRBD2. The CDR3 is made up of 15 amino acids. Germline loops: CDR1 SEHNR, CDR2 FQNEAQ (reference sequence). The V gene end was trimmed by 8 bases and the J gene end by 5 bases; junction bases not matched to a gene: 11.

V is TRBV9 and J is TRBJ1-1, with 8 bases fitting TRBD1. This CDR3 contains 15 residues. V shed 5 bases, J shed 3 bases, and the junction held 9 bases outside the gene matches. Germline CDR1 and CDR2: SGDLS and YYNGEE. CDR3 sequence: CASRVPGQVDTEAFF. The CDR3 DNA follows: TGTGCCAGCAGGGTACCGGGACAGGTGGACACTGAAGCTTTCTTT.

V usage is TRBV6-1 and J usage is TRBJ1-1; TRBD1 might be the D (6 bases). Germline values: CDR1 MNHNS, CDR2 SASEGT. The CDR3 extends over 12 amino acids. Deletions cut 8 bases from V and 8 bases from J, with 15 bases between. CDR3 loop: CASGRPRGEAFF. The CDR3 DNA reads as TGTGCCAGCGGAAGGCCGAGGGGGGAAGCTTTCTTT.

The V call is TRBV18, the J call TRBJ2-6; 9 bases are a match to TRBD1. The CDR3 has 18 amino acids. Trimming cost V 2 bases and J 2 bases; bases outside gene matches: 7. CDR1 is KGHSH and CDR2 is LQKENI in the germline V gene. CDR3 sequence reads: CASSPIPGQGPGANVLTF. DNA of the CDR3: TGTGCCAGCTCACCAATACCCGGACAGGGGCCTGGGGCCAACGTCCTGACTTTC.

The chain has TRBV7-8 and TRBJ2-1; D possibly corresponds to TRBD2 (6 bases). The germline gives CDR1 SGHVS, CDR2 FQNEAQ. V was clipped by 3 bases and J by 9 bases, with 18 bases between them. The CDR3 is made up of 15 amino acids. The CDR3 protein is CASSLDYHLKGEQFF. DNA of the CDR3: TGTGCCAGCAGCTTGGACTACCACCTTAAGGGTGAGCAGTTCTTC. Filled out from reference TRBV7-8 and TRBJ2-1, the complete variable domain reads GAGVSQSPRYKVAKRGQDVALRCDPISGHVSLFWYQQALGQGPEFLTYFQNEAQLDKSGLPSDRFFAERPEGSVSTLKIQRTQQEDSAVYLCASSLDYHLKGEQFFGPGTRLTVL.